Below are 11 T cell receptor beta chains sequenced from a single sample in a study of T cells in Graves' hyperthyroidism and ophthalmopathy. RNA transcripts gave rise to amplified TCR beta CDR3 regions. TCR CDR3 underwent first-round RT-PCR with the HTBI primer set. In TCRdb, the multiplex PCR reads were re-called with MiXCR into one record per CDR3 protein. The table records under 350,000 distinct CDR3 sequences, about 18% of them present only once. Sequencing used blood. The receptors come from a woman aged 50 to 65 with Graves' hyperthyroidism.

In this sample, this clonotype turned up a few times. The chain uses TRBV5-5 and TRBJ1-1; the D is unclear. V was shortened by 0 bases and J by 0 bases, with 6 bases between the two germline ends. The CDR3 covers 14 residues. Germline CDR1 is SGHKS and CDR2 is YYEKEE (reference sequence). The CDR3 nucleotides read TGTGCCAGCAGCTTGGCGACAATGAACACTGAAGCTTTCTTT. Residues: CASSLATMNTEAFF.

This clonotype was observed a few times. The chain recombines TRBV18 with TRBJ2-5, with 9 bases that match TRBD2. CDR1 and CDR2 from the germline V gene are KGHSH and LQKENI. After removal of 0 bases from V and 0 bases from J, the junction contained 2 bases not matched to a gene. The CDR3 covers 16 residues. The DNA of the CDR3 is TGTGCCAGCTCACCACCGGGACTAGCATACCAAGAGACCCAGTACTTC. Its protein product is CASSPPGLAYQETQYF.

This clonotype was counted many times. The chain uses TRBV27 and TRBJ2-1, with 7 positions matching TRBD2. The CDR3 runs to 14 residues. Germline CDR1 and CDR2: MNHEY and SMNVEV (reference sequence). Trimming at V came to 2 bases and at J to 7 bases, leaving 5 bases not matched to a gene. The CDR3 DNA reads as TGTGCCAGCAGTTTAGGGGGAGGGCCAAATGAGCAGTTCTTC. Translating it yields CASSLGGGPNEQFF.

J is TRBJ2-2 and V is TRBV5-1; possibly TRBD1 for D (5 bases). The CDR3 is made up of 15 amino acids. Germline V CDR1 and CDR2: SGHRS, YFSETQ. V was shortened by 1 base and J by 8 bases, with 15 bases between the two germline ends. The CDR3 DNA follows: TGCGCCAGCAGCTTGTCAGCGCAGGGTGCTGGGGAGCTGTTTTTT. Translation: CASSLSAQGAGELFF.

This clonotype was observed a handful of times. The rearrangement links TRBV7-2 to TRBJ1-2, with 11 nucleotides matching TRBD1. Germline V gene lookup returns CDR1 SGHTA and CDR2 FQGNSA. This CDR3 has 15 amino acids. J was trimmed by 6 bases and V by 3 bases; bases with no gene match: 6. In DNA form, the CDR3 reads TGTGCCAGCAGCTTTAGGACAGGGGGCGAAAATGGCTACACCTTC. It specifies CASSFRTGGENGYTF.

This clonotype was counted only a few times. The V and J genes are TRBV7-9 and TRBJ1-1, with D uncertain. The germline V gene has CDR1 SEHNR and CDR2 FQNEAQ (reference sequence). The ends were cut back, 1 base at V and 7 bases at J, with 7 bases in the middle. The CDR3 runs 12 residues. CDR3 bases: TGTGCCAGCAGCTTAGGGAATAGTGAAGCTTTCTTT. Translating it yields CASSLGNSEAFF.

This clonotype has more than one count but fewer than ten. A much larger clone lies a single base off, so this may be a read error. V and J are TRBV3-1 and TRBJ1-2, with TRBD1 matching over 7 bases. There are 13 residues in the CDR3. Germline CDR1 reads LGHDT; CDR2 reads YNNKEL (reference sequence). In nucleotides, the CDR3 is TGTGTCAGCAGCGGAAGACAGGGCTTGAGCTACACCTTC. Amino acids: CVSSGRQGLSYTF.

The chain carries TRBV19 and TRBJ1-1; 10 bases map to TRBD1. Germline loops: CDR1 LNHDA, CDR2 SQIVND (reference sequence). This CDR3 has 15 amino acids. V dropped 2 bases and J dropped 5; count of bases not matched to a gene: 5. As DNA, the CDR3 is TGTGCCAGTAGTATATCCGGGACAGGGGTTACTGAAGCTTTCTTT. Translated: CASSISGTGVTEAFF.

This clonotype was counted between two and nine times. This chain's CDR3 is CATADSGANVLTF. The CDR3 nucleotides are TGTGCCACAGCTGACTCTGGGGCCAACGTCCTGACTTTC. The chain employs TRBV14 and TRBJ2-6; D is ambiguous. This CDR3 contains 13 residues. V shed 10 bases and J shed 0 bases, with 7 bases lying between them. Germline CDR1 SGHDN, CDR2 FVKESK.

This clonotype turned up a few times. The J gene is TRBJ2-1, the V gene TRBV28, with a possible D match to TRBD1 (6 bases). Germline V lookup: CDR1 MDHEN, CDR2 SYDVKM. V lost 7 bases, J lost 4 bases, and 14 bases lay in between. The CDR3 totals 14 residues. In DNA, the CDR3 is TGTGCCAGCACAAGACAGGAGACTTACAATGAGCAGTTCTTC. This sequence encodes CASTRQETYNEQFF. The variable domain in full, completed from reference TRBV28 and TRBJ2-1, reads DVKVTQSSRYLVKRTGEKVFLECVQDMDHENMFWYRQDPGLGLRLIYFSYDVKMKEKGDIPEGYSVSREKKERFSLILESASTNQTSMYLCASTRQETYNEQFFGPGTRLTVL.

This clonotype was picked up many times. This chain connects TRBV5-6 to TRBJ2-7; 7 bases agree with TRBD2. This CDR3 comprises 17 residues. Trimming removed 4 bases from V and 2 bases from J; junction bases left unmatched: 15. Germline V gene data show CDR1 as SGHDT and CDR2 as YYEEEE. The CDR3 loop is CASSGNFEPAGTYEQYF. The CDR3 DNA reads TGTGCCAGCAGCGGGAACTTCGAGCCAGCGGGAACCTACGAGCAGTACTTC.